This TCR beta chain was profiled in a study of blood T cell repertoires in COVID-19. Study overall: Acute and convalescent COVID-19 specimens originated in the United States, Italy and Spain.

The germline CDR1 and CDR2 sequences are SGHRS and YFSETQ. V lost 0 bases, J lost 4 bases, and 13 bases lay in between. The CDR3 consists of 15 residues. Participant age was roughly 18 to 95 years, and participants resided in around 24 US areas. Cohorts were determined from participant-reported clinical history. Resolution of symptoms, clearance, or two negative PCRs was present in recovered Cohort 3 donors. Only in-frame clones appear in the TCRdb table, and some are missing; sequencing was by immunoSEQ multiplex PCR. The table lists roughly 330,000 clones, over 75% of them singletons. Only a few counts were recorded for this clone.

The chain employs TRBV5-1 and TRBJ1-2; D may be TRBD1 (5 bases). The receptor was derived from a woman aged 18-30 years who had recovered from COVID-19. Sequencing used PBMCs or T cells enriched from blood (not recorded which). CDR3 residues: CASSLALSGPYGYTF. The CDR3 DNA is TGCGCCAGCAGCTTGGCCTTGTCAGGGCCCTATGGCTACACCTTC.